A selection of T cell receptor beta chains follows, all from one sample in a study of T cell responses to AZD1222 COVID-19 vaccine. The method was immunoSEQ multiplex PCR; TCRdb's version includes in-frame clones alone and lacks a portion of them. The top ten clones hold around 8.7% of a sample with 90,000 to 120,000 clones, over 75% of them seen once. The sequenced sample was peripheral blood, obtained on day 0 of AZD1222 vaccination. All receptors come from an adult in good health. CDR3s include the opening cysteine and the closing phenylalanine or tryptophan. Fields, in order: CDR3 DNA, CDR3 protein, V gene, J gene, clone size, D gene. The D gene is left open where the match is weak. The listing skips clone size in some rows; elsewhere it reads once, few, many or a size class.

DNA: TGTGCCAGCAGTTTTCGCAGGGCTGGCTACACCTTC; CDR3: CASSFRRAGYTF; V: TRBV12-3/TRBV12-4; J: TRBJ1-2; size: -; D: -
DNA: TGTGCCAGCTCACCCGCTAGCGGGGGAGAGACCCAGTACTTC; CDR3: CASSPASGGETQYF; V: TRBV28; J: TRBJ2-5; size: -; D: TRBD2
DNA: TGTGCCAGTAGTATACCAGCCTCAGGCTATGGCTACACCTTC; CDR3: CASSIPASGYGYTF; V: TRBV19; J: TRBJ1-2; size: few; D: -
DNA: TGTGCCAGCAGTTTTGGGACTAGCGGGAGTCACGAGCAGTACTTC; CDR3: CASSFGTSGSHEQYF; V: TRBV28; J: TRBJ2-7; size: -; D: TRBD2
DNA: TGTGCCAGCGCTCAGGAAAATCTTATACAGTCGAACACTGAAGCTTTCTTT; CDR3: CASAQENLIQSNTEAFF; V: TRBV2; J: TRBJ1-1; size: -; D: -
DNA: TGCGCCAGCAGTCGGCAGGGCAATGAAAAACTGTTTTTT; CDR3: CASSRQGNEKLFF; V: TRBV23-1; J: TRBJ1-4; size: -; D: -
DNA: TGTGCCAGCAGCCGTTTCATGACCGCCACTGAAGCTTTCTTT; CDR3: CASSRFMTATEAFF; V: TRBV7-9; J: TRBJ1-1; size: -; D: -
DNA: TGTGCCAGCAGCTTATCGGAGGGGGCGCCCCAGCATTTT; CDR3: CASSLSEGAPQHF; V: TRBV7-8; J: TRBJ1-5; size: -; D: TRBD1
DNA: TGTGCCAGCAGCCCTAGTGGATACAGAGATATTAAACTTGGCTACACCTTC; CDR3: CASSPSGYRDIKLGYTF; V: TRBV6-2/TRBV6-3; J: TRBJ1-2; size: once; D: -
DNA: TGTGCCAGCAGCGGGAGGGGGGATACGCAGTATTTT; CDR3: CASSGRGDTQYF; V: TRBV5-4; J: TRBJ2-3; size: once; D: -
DNA: TGTGCCAGCAGGAAGGGGGGTGGTAATGAAAAACTGTTTTTT; CDR3: CASRKGGGNEKLFF; V: TRBV25-1; J: TRBJ1-4; size: -; D: -
DNA: TGTGCCAGCAGCGTAGGGGGGGTACAAGAGACCCAGTACTTC; CDR3: CASSVGGVQETQYF; V: TRBV4-2; J: TRBJ2-5; size: -; D: -
DNA: TGCGCCAGCAGGACCTCCGGGACAAGGAACACCGGGGAGCTGTTTTTT; CDR3: CASRTSGTRNTGELFF; V: TRBV5-1; J: TRBJ2-2; size: -; D: -
DNA: TGCAGTGCTAGTGTCGGGACTAGCGGGACCCAAGAGACCCAGTACTTC; CDR3: CSASVGTSGTQETQYF; V: TRBV20-1; J: TRBJ2-5; size: -; D: TRBD2
DNA: TGTGCCAGCAGTTATTCCACAGGGGCCGAGTACTTC; CDR3: CASSYSTGAEYF; V: TRBV6-5; J: TRBJ2-7; size: -; D: TRBD1
DNA: TGTGCCAGCAGCCACTCTAGCGAGAGCTCCTACGAGCAGTACTTC; CDR3: CASSHSSESSYEQYF; V: TRBV6-5; J: TRBJ2-7; size: few; D: -
DNA: TGTGCCAGCAGGGACGACAGGGTAGCGACTAGCGGGAGGGCCGAGCAGTTCTTC; CDR3: CASRDDRVATSGRAEQFF; V: TRBV28; J: TRBJ2-1; size: -; D: TRBD2
DNA: TGTGCCACCAGCCCCTCCGGGGGAAGGGATTCACCCCTCCACTTT; CDR3: CATSPSGGRDSPLHF; V: TRBV15; J: TRBJ1-6; size: -; D: -
DNA: TGTGCCAGCAAAGAGGTAGCCAAAAACATTCAGTACTTC; CDR3: CASKEVAKNIQYF; V: TRBV28; J: TRBJ2-4; size: -; D: -
DNA: TGTGCCAGCAGCCATATGATCTACTACGAGCAGTACTTC; CDR3: CASSHMIYYEQYF; V: TRBV14; J: TRBJ2-7; size: -; D: -
DNA: TGTGCCACCGAACTAGCGGGAGCAATAAATGAGCAGTTCTTC; CDR3: CATELAGAINEQFF; V: TRBV24-1; J: TRBJ2-1; size: once; D: TRBD2
DNA: TGTGCCAGCAGTGGGACAGGGAGGAATTCACCCCTCCACTTT; CDR3: CASSGTGRNSPLHF; V: TRBV25-1; J: TRBJ1-6; size: -; D: TRBD1
DNA: TGTGCCAGCAGCAGCTTAGGGGGGCGCCAAGAGACCCAGTACTTC; CDR3: CASSSLGGRQETQYF; V: TRBV7-2; J: TRBJ2-5; size: -; D: -
DNA: TGTGCCAGCAAGAGTAGGGTCGGTCCAGAGGGCTATGGCTACACCTTC; CDR3: CASKSRVGPEGYGYTF; V: TRBV9; J: TRBJ1-2; size: -; D: -
DNA: TGTGCCAGTAGTTCCCTAAAACAGGGGAGGGGGACTGAAGCTTTCTTT; CDR3: CASSSLKQGRGTEAFF; V: TRBV19; J: TRBJ1-1; size: -; D: TRBD1
DNA: TGTGCCAGCCGAGAAGTGGGAGACTATGGCTACACCTTC; CDR3: CASREVGDYGYTF; V: TRBV7-2; J: TRBJ1-2; size: -; D: -
DNA: TGTGCCAGCAGCATTCGGGACAGAATTAGAGAGGCCCAGTACTTC; CDR3: CASSIRDRIREAQYF; V: TRBV9; J: TRBJ2-5; size: -; D: TRBD1
DNA: TGCGCCAGCAGCTTGCTTGGAGAGGATCAGTTCTTC; CDR3: CASSLLGEDQFF; V: TRBV5-1; J: TRBJ2-1; size: -; D: -
DNA: TGCGCCAGCAGCTTGGGTGGACAGGGAGGTGAAAAACTGTTTTTT; CDR3: CASSLGGQGGEKLFF; V: TRBV5-1; J: TRBJ1-4; size: -; D: TRBD1
DNA: TGTGCCAGCAGTGCACCCTACTCCTACGAGCAGTACTTC; CDR3: CASSAPYSYEQYF; V: TRBV27; J: TRBJ2-7; size: -; D: -
DNA: TGTGCCAGCAGTCACTCCATGCCCGGGGAGCTGTTTTTT; CDR3: CASSHSMPGELFF; V: TRBV27; J: TRBJ2-2; size: few; D: -
DNA: TGCGCCAGCAGCCCTGTAGAGCGGGGATCCTACGAGCAGTACTTC; CDR3: CASSPVERGSYEQYF; V: TRBV4-1; J: TRBJ2-7; size: -; D: TRBD2
DNA: TGCGCCAGCAGCCAAGATGGACAGGCGAGAGAAAAACTGTTTTTT; CDR3: CASSQDGQAREKLFF; V: TRBV4-3; J: TRBJ1-4; size: -; D: TRBD1
DNA: TGTGCCAGCAGTTTATGGGGCGCCCAAAAGGGGCAGTACTTC; CDR3: CASSLWGAQKGQYF; V: TRBV27; J: TRBJ2-7; size: -; D: -
DNA: TGTGCCAGCAGTCTCCGAGGCAATCAGCCCCAGCATTTT; CDR3: CASSLRGNQPQHF; V: TRBV12-3/TRBV12-4; J: TRBJ1-5; size: -; D: -
DNA: TGTGCCAGCAGCTCGTTGAGAATACAAGAGACCCAGTACTTC; CDR3: CASSSLRIQETQYF; V: TRBV7-2; J: TRBJ2-5; size: few; D: -
DNA: TGTGCCAGCTCACGAACGGACAGGCGGGAGGCTTTCTTT; CDR3: CASSRTDRREAFF; V: TRBV18; J: TRBJ1-1; size: once; D: TRBD1
DNA: TGTGCCAGCAGCTTTGACAGGGCTAAGGAGAATGAGCAGTTCTTC; CDR3: CASSFDRAKENEQFF; V: TRBV11-2; J: TRBJ2-1; size: -; D: TRBD1
DNA: TGTGCCAGCAGCTCACGGACGGAGGGGGAAAAACTGTTTTTT; CDR3: CASSSRTEGEKLFF; V: TRBV7-9; J: TRBJ1-4; size: -; D: -
DNA: TGTGCCAGCAGCTTTAACCCAAGGACGTCCAACTATGGCTACACCTTC; CDR3: CASSFNPRTSNYGYTF; V: TRBV7-2; J: TRBJ1-2; size: -; D: -
DNA: TGCAGCGCCTTTCTCCAGGACAGGGGGAACACTGAAGCTTTCTTT; CDR3: CSAFLQDRGNTEAFF; V: TRBV29-1; J: TRBJ1-1; size: -; D: TRBD1
DNA: TGTGCCAGCAGTTACTTAGCGGGGGAAATCTCCTACGAGCAGTACTTC; CDR3: CASSYLAGEISYEQYF; V: TRBV6-6; J: TRBJ2-7; size: -; D: TRBD2
DNA: TGTGCCACCAGTGACCCCCAGGAGGGGCGCTACACCTTC; CDR3: CATSDPQEGRYTF; V: TRBV24-1; J: TRBJ1-2; size: -; D: -
DNA: TGTGCTAGTGGTTTAAGGGACAGGGGGCGCGCGGACACTGAAGCTTTCTTT; CDR3: CASGLRDRGRADTEAFF; V: TRBV12-5; J: TRBJ1-1; size: -; D: TRBD1
DNA: TGTGCCAGCAGCTTAGGTGGTAATTCACCCCTCCACTTT; CDR3: CASSLGGNSPLHF; V: TRBV11-2; J: TRBJ1-6; size: -; D: -
DNA: TGTGCCACCAGTGACGGACAGGGAGAAAACACTGAAGCTTTCTTT; CDR3: CATSDGQGENTEAFF; V: TRBV24-1; J: TRBJ1-1; size: -; D: TRBD1
DNA: TGTGCCAGCAGCAGTATTGCTAACTATGGCTACACCTTC; CDR3: CASSSIANYGYTF; V: TRBV6-5; J: TRBJ1-2; size: -; D: -
DNA: TGCAGCGTTGTTCAGGACAGGGGGAGGGGGTGGACAGATACGCAGTATTTT; CDR3: CSVVQDRGRGWTDTQYF; V: TRBV29-1; J: TRBJ2-3; size: -; D: TRBD1
DNA: TGTGCCAGCAGCCTCTCAGGGACAGGTCAGCCCCAGCATTTT; CDR3: CASSLSGTGQPQHF; V: TRBV28; J: TRBJ1-5; size: -; D: TRBD1
DNA: TGCGCCAGCAGCCAAGGGACAGGGGGCGCCTATTCACCCCTCCACTTT; CDR3: CASSQGTGGAYSPLHF; V: TRBV4-3; J: TRBJ1-6; size: many; D: TRBD1
DNA: TGCAGCGTTGGGGAGGACCTTACCTCTGGAAACACCATATATTTT; CDR3: CSVGEDLTSGNTIYF; V: TRBV29-1; J: TRBJ1-3; size: -; D: -
DNA: TGTGCCATCAGTGAGTCCCCCCTGGGTGATGAGCAGTTCTTC; CDR3: CAISESPLGDEQFF; V: TRBV10-3; J: TRBJ2-1; size: -; D: -
DNA: TGTGCCAGCACGGTGTCAGGGATCTATGGCTACACCTTC; CDR3: CASTVSGIYGYTF; V: TRBV2; J: TRBJ1-2; size: -; D: -
DNA: TGTGCCAGTAGTCCTCGACATCCGGGGGATGGCTACACCTTC; CDR3: CASSPRHPGDGYTF; V: TRBV19; J: TRBJ1-2; size: -; D: -
DNA: TGCGCCAGCAGCTTCCGTAGCGGGAGGGCCTTCTACAATGAGCAGTTCTTC; CDR3: CASSFRSGRAFYNEQFF; V: TRBV5-1; J: TRBJ2-1; size: -; D: TRBD2
DNA: TGTGCCAGTGCTCGACAGGGGGCGGGGAATGAGCAGTTCTTC; CDR3: CASARQGAGNEQFF; V: TRBV19; J: TRBJ2-1; size: -; D: TRBD1
DNA: TGTGCCAGCAGCTTAGCTCAGCTGAACACTGAAGCTTTCTTT; CDR3: CASSLAQLNTEAFF; V: TRBV7-2; J: TRBJ1-1; size: -; D: -
DNA: TGTGCCACCAGTGATTTGCTTAGGGGGGCCCGGTGGTATTTT; CDR3: CATSDLLRGARWYF; V: TRBV24-1; J: TRBJ2-3; size: -; D: -
DNA: TGTGCCAGCAGTTACTCTCGCGGGACAGTGAATCAGCCCCAGCATTTT; CDR3: CASSYSRGTVNQPQHF; V: TRBV6-2/TRBV6-3; J: TRBJ1-5; size: few; D: TRBD1
DNA: TGTGCCAGCAGAGAGTGGGGAACCCGTAATGGCTACACCTTC; CDR3: CASREWGTRNGYTF; V: TRBV5-8; J: TRBJ1-2; size: -; D: -